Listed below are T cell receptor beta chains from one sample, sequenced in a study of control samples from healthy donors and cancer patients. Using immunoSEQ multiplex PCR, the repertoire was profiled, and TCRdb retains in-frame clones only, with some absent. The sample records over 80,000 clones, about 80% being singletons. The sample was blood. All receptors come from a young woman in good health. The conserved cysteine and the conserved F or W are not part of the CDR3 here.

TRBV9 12 ASSGVLAYNEQF
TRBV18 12 ASSRGQGSTEAF
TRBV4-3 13 ASSQDSPGYEKLF
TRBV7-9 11 ASSLGQASEQY
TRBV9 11 ASSQSQGGEQF
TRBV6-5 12 ASSYEGRNSPLH
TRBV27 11 ASSLSSYNEQF
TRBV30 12 AWSQTPGANVLT
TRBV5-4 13 ASSLDRAEIGSYT
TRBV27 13 ASTRSGGPAETQY
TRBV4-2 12 ASSQGPRTGELF
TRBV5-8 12 ASSLAEMNTEAF
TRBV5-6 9 ASSLNDEQY
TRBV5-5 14 ASIPGDQGGWETQY
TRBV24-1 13 ATSDSSSGINEQF
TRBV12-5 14 ASGLGTGGTYNEQF
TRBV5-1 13 ASSLENRGGRGYT
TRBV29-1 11 SVEERMNTEAF
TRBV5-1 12 ASSLVPGRETQY
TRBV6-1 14 ASSEGWTDSGNTIY
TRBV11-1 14 ASSPLRGRVWNEQF
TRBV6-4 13 ASPLVGHMNTEAF
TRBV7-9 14 ASTDSPTGAGNTIY
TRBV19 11 ASSGAPQETQY
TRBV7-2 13 ASSMDGQGNTEAF
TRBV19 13 ASSIGTGALNEQF
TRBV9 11 ASSVSQGQPQH
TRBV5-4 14 ASSLSSGGDTDTQY
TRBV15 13 ATSRGGPGGNEQY
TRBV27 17 ASSQGRDPEGSYNSPLH
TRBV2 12 ASSGDRGDQPQH
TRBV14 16 ASSQGTSAVFGTDTQY
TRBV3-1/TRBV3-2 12 ASSQDYAEETQY
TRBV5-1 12 ASTQQGGGTEAF
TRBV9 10 ASTRDGETQY
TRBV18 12 ASSPPYRDSPLH
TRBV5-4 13 ASSLGGISGSPLH
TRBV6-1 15 ASSASPGQGNNQPQH
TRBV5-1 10 ASSLEGPEAF
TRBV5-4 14 ASSAAGTGYTGELF
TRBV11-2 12 ASSLERGTETQY
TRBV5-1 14 ASSPDSTGWYYGYT
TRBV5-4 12 ASSWVPGGTEAF
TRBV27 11 ASKGRGTDTQY
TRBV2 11 ACRPWDKSPLH
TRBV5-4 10 ASTGPKETQY
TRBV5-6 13 ASSPDGQGVYGYT
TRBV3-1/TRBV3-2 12 ASSRGTGVGEAF
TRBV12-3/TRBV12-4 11 ASSFRGGDGYT
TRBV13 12 ASSPDGGTGELF
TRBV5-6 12 ASSLDGLSYEQY
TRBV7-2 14 ASSLVGTSGYNEQF